Each of the 20 T cell receptor beta chains below was sequenced from the same sample in a study of blood T cell repertoires in COVID-19. Profiling relied on immunoSEQ multiplex PCR, and the TCRdb table lists in-frame clones only, not all of them. The profile covers 150,000 to 250,000 clones, with 70% to 85% appearing a single time and 6% to 8% taken by the ten largest. Sequencing was carried out using peripheral blood. These receptors all come from a human donor with acute or convalescent COVID-19. The donor label of this sample is uncertain.

The chain uses TRBV6-2 or TRBV6-3 and TRBJ2-1; D is uncertain. The germline V and J ends were trimmed by 5 bases and 0 bases, with 11 bases remaining between them. This CDR3 spans 15 amino acids. CDR1 is MNHEY, CDR2 SVGEGT, per germline. This CDR3 is CASSTTRSSYNEQFF. The CDR3 nucleotides are TGTGCCAGCAGTACCACGAGAAGCTCCTACAATGAGCAGTTCTTC.

A word on this clone: The same CDR3 is also encoded by other DNA sequences in this sample. The CDR3 is CASSPPGQGNYGYTF. Here the CDR3 DNA reads TGTGCCAGCAGCCCTCCGGGACAGGGAAACTATGGCTACACCTTC. V gene TRBV7-2 combines with J gene TRBJ1-2; 9 nucleotides agree with TRBD1. The CDR3 is made up of 15 amino acids. The trim removed 5 bases at V and 2 bases at J, leaving 6 bases unmatched. CDR1 SGHTA and CDR2 FQGNSA come from the germline V gene.

The chain employs TRBV21-1 and TRBJ2-7; the table calls TRBD1, which could not be checked here. TRBV21-1 is recorded as a pseudogene. This CDR3 spans 16 amino acids. CDR3 loop: CASSKAGRQDPYEQYF. CDR3 in DNA: TGTGCCAGCAGCAAAGCGGGGAGACAGGACCCCTACGAGCAGTACTTC.

The chain is built from TRBV5-4 and TRBJ1-6, with 7 nucleotides matching TRBD1. Germline values: CDR1 SGHNT, CDR2 YYREEE (reference sequence). CDR3 length: 13 amino acids. The J segment lost 5 bases and the V segment lost 6 bases, leaving 2 bases of the junction unmatched. CDR3 sequence (DNA): TGTGCCAGCACCGGGACAGATAATTCACCCCTCCACTTT. Translating gives CASTGTDNSPLHF. The full variable domain, with the rest looked up from reference TRBV5-4 and TRBJ1-6, is ETGVTQSPTHLIKTRGQQVTLRCSSQSGHNTVSWYQQALGQGPQFIFQYYREEENGRGNFPPRFSGLQFPNYSSELNVNALELDDSALYLCASTGTDNSPLHFGNGTRLTVT.

A few counts support this clone. The chain is built from TRBV19 and TRBJ1-1; 8 positions match TRBD1. After removal of 6 bases from V and 1 base from J, the junction contained 1 base not matched to a gene. The CDR3 spans 13 residues. Germline CDR1 and CDR2: LNHDA and SQIVND (reference sequence). CDR3 coding DNA: TGTGCCAGTAGGCAGGGGGCGAACACTGAAGCTTTCTTT. Encoded protein: CASRQGANTEAFF.

This chain links TRBV7-2 with TRBJ1-2; 9 positions match TRBD1. Trimming at V came to 3 bases and at J to 4 bases, leaving 3 bases not matched to a gene. Germline V gene data show CDR1 as SGHTA and CDR2 as FQGNSA. This CDR3 comprises 14 residues. CDR3 in DNA: TGTGCCAGCAGCTTTGACAGGGGGACCTATGGCTACACCTTC. Protein product: CASSFDRGTYGYTF.

The chain uses TRBV5-4 and TRBJ2-1, with TRBD2 matching over 7 bases. The CDR3 sequence is 16 residues long. The V and J ends lost 0 bases and 1 base, in that order; junction bases with no gene match: 4. Germline CDR1 reads SGHNT; CDR2 reads YYREEE (reference sequence). The CDR3 here is CASSLGASGSYNEQFF. For the CDR3, the DNA is TGTGCCAGCAGCTTGGGGGCTAGCGGTTCCTACAATGAGCAGTTCTTC.

This clone was observed a few times. The V gene is TRBV5-1, the J gene TRBJ2-3; 7 nucleotides agree with TRBD1. The CDR3 sequence is 15 residues long. Germline V gene lookup returns CDR1 SGHRS and CDR2 YFSETQ. V was pared by 7 bases and J by 4 bases, with 12 bases of the junction left unmatched. The DNA for the CDR3 is TGCGCCAGCGGGCAGGGGGAGCGATTCCCAGATACGCAGTATTTT. This gives the protein CASGQGERFPDTQYF.

V usage is TRBV6-5 and J usage is TRBJ1-4, with a weak D call TRBD1 (6 bases). CDR1 MNHEY and CDR2 SVGAGI come from the germline V gene. V gave up 5 bases and J gave up 4 bases, with 14 bases separating them. The CDR3 runs to 15 residues. The CDR3 nucleotides read TGTGCCAGCAGTCTTGGGACAACCGATAATGAAAAACTGTTTTTT. Its translation: CASSLGTTDNEKLFF.

The rearrangement joins TRBV12-3 or TRBV12-4 to TRBJ2-7; 7 positions match TRBD1. Trimming took 6 bases from V and 6 from J; bases not matched to a gene: 8. The CDR3 is 13 residues long. CDR3 loop: CASSNNRGSEQYF. The CDR3 nucleotides read TGTGCCAGCAGCAATAACAGGGGATCCGAGCAGTACTTC.

The chain carries TRBV5-5 and TRBJ2-1; 9 bases are a match to TRBD1. J lost 6 bases, V lost 3 bases, and 7 bases had no gene match. Per the germline V gene, CDR1 is SGHKS and CDR2 is YYEKEE (reference sequence). CDR3 size: 15 residues. The CDR3 DNA follows: TGTGCCAGCAGCTCCTACAGGGGGCTGGTCAATGAGCAGTTCTTC. Translation gives CASSSYRGLVNEQFF.

V and J are TRBV3-1 (or the pseudogene TRBV3-2) and TRBJ2-7, with 7 bases lining up with TRBD2. Trimming took 4 bases from V and 0 from J; bases not matched to a gene: 6. CDR1 LGHDT and CDR2 YNNKEL come from the germline V gene (reference sequence). CDR3 length: 15 residues. Here the CDR3 DNA reads TGTGCCAGCAGCCCCCGGGGAGGGATCTCCTACGAGCAGTACTTC. As protein: CASSPRGGISYEQYF.

The chain joins TRBV7-8 to TRBJ1-1; 7 positions agree with TRBD1. Germline assignment: CDR1 SGHVS and CDR2 FQNEAQ. V shed 1 base, J shed 2 bases, and the junction held 10 bases outside the gene matches. The length of the CDR3 is 17 residues. CDR3 region: CASSLVQGRIRNTEAFF. Here the CDR3 DNA reads TGTGCCAGCAGCTTAGTACAGGGGAGAATTCGAAACACTGAAGCTTTCTTT.

This clone was detected a few times. The chain carries TRBV6-1 and TRBJ2-7; 9 nucleotides align to TRBD2. Germline V gene lookup returns CDR1 MNHNS and CDR2 SASEGT. This CDR3 comprises 15 residues. With 3 bases clipped from V and 7 bases from J, the junction kept 10 bases outside the gene matches. CDR3 region: CASSDGIAGVREQYF. The CDR3 nucleotides read TGTGCCAGCAGTGACGGAATAGCGGGAGTGAGGGAGCAGTACTTC.

This clone was seen once. This chain uses TRBV24-1 with TRBJ2-7, with TRBD1 matching 8 bases. V dropped 3 bases and J dropped 0; count of bases not matched to a gene: 6. This CDR3 has 16 amino acids. Germline-derived CDR1 and CDR2 are KGHDR and SFDVKD. The CDR3 is CATSDPNRGASYEQYF. The CDR3, as DNA: TGTGCCACCAGTGATCCCAACAGGGGGGCCTCCTACGAGCAGTACTTC.

This clone was recorded a few times. J is TRBJ2-1 and V is TRBV29-1; D perhaps matches TRBD1 (5 bases). The CDR3 runs to 12 residues. V lost 2 bases and J lost 7, with 9 bases in between. Germline-derived CDR1 and CDR2 are SQVTM and ANQGSEA. The CDR3 loop is CSVETRDNEQFF. CDR3 nucleotide sequence: TGCAGCGTTGAAACCAGGGATAATGAGCAGTTCTTC.

The chain carries TRBV5-1 and TRBJ1-2; no clear D. The CDR3 sequence is 13 residues long. Trimming left V 4 bases short and J 7 bases short, with 14 bases between. Germline V gene data show CDR1 as SGHRS and CDR2 as YFSETQ. Here the CDR3 reads CASSPEVNSGYTF. The CDR3 DNA is TGCGCCAGCAGCCCAGAGGTAAATTCTGGCTACACCTTC.

This clone appeared a single time. The rearrangement uses TRBV3-1 (or the pseudogene TRBV3-2) and TRBJ1-4, with D perhaps TRBD1 (6 bases). This CDR3 region has 15 residues. Germline loops: CDR1 LGHDT, CDR2 YNNKEL (reference sequence). Trimming shortened V by 5 bases and J by 5 bases, and 15 bases separated the two germline ends. CDR3 in amino acids: CASSAPGTPNEKLFF. In DNA, the CDR3 is TGTGCCAGCAGCGCCCCCGGGACACCAAATGAAAAACTGTTTTTT.

This clone was detected only once. The rearrangement joins TRBV2 to TRBJ2-2, with D maybe TRBD2 (5 bases). Trimming cost V 7 bases and J 2 bases, with 14 bases left between them. Looked up from germline, CDR1 is SNHLY and CDR2 is FYNNEI. CDR3 size: 15 residues. This CDR3 is CASKGGPTNTGELFF. CDR3 nucleotides: TGTGCCAGCAAAGGAGGCCCAACCAACACCGGGGAGCTGTTTTTT. Using reference TRBV2 and TRBJ2-2 for the parts outside the CDR3, the full variable domain is EPEVTQTPSHQVTQMGQEVILRCVPISNHLYFYWYRQILGQKVEFLVSFYNNEISEKSEIFDDQFSVERPDGSNFTLKIRSTKLEDSAMYFCASKGGPTNTGELFFGEGSRLTVL.

The V call is TRBV11-2, the J call TRBJ1-1; no clear D. Trimming took 4 bases from V and 5 from J, leaving 17 bases between them. Per germline, CDR1 SGHAT and CDR2 FQNNGV. This CDR3 has 15 amino acids. This chain's CDR3 is CASSSRLGSETEAFF. The CDR3 nucleotides read TGTGCCAGCAGCTCTAGATTGGGGAGCGAAACTGAAGCTTTCTTT.